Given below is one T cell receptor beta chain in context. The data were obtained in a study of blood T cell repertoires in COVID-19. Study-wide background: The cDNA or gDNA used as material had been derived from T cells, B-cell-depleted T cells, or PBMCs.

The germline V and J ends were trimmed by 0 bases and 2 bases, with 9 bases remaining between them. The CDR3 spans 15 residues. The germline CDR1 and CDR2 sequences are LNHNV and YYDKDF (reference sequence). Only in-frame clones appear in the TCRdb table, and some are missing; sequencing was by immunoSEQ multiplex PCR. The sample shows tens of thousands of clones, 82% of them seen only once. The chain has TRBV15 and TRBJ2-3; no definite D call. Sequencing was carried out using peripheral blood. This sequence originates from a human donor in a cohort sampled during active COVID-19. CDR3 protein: CATSRDPQITDTQYF. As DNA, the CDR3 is TGTGCCACCAGCAGAGATCCACAGATCACAGATACGCAGTATTTT.